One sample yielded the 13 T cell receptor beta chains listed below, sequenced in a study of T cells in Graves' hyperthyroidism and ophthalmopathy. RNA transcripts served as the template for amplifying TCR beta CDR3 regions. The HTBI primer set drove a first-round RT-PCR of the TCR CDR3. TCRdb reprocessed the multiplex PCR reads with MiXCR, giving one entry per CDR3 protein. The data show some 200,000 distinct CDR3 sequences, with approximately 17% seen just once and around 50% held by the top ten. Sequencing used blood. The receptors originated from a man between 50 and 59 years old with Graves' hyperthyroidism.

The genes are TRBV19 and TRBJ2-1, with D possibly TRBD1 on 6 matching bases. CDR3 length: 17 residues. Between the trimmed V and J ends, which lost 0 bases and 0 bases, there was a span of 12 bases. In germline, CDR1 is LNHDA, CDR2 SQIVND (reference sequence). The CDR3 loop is CASSIDSTGSSYNEQFF. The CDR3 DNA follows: TGTGCCAGTAGTATAGATAGCACAGGGAGCTCCTACAATGAGCAGTTCTTC.

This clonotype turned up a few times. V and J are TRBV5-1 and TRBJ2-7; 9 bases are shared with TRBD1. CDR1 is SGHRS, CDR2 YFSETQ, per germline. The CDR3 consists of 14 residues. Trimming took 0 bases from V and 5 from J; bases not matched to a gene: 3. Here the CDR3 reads CASSLGGTGNEQYF. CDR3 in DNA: TGCGCCAGCAGCTTGGGCGGGACAGGGAACGAGCAGTACTTC.

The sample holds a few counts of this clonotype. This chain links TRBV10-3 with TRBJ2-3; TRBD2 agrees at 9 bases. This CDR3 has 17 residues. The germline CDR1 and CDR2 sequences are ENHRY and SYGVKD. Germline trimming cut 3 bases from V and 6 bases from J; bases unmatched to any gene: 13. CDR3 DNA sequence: TGTGCCATCAGTGACCCAATCCGAGCGGGAGGTGGGGATACGCAGTATTTT. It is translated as CAISDPIRAGGGDTQYF.

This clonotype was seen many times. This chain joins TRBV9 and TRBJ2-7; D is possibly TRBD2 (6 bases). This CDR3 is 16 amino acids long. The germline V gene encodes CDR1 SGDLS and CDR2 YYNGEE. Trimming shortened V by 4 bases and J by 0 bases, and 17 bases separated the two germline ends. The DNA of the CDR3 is TGTGCCAGCAGCCCCCGTGGGGCGGGATCCTCCTACGAGCAGTACTTC. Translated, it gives CASSPRGAGSSYEQYF.

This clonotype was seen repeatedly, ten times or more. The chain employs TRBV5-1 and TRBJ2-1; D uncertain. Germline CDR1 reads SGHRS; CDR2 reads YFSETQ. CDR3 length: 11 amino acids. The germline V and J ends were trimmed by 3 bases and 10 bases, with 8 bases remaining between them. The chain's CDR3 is CASSSVGEQFF. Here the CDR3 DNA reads TGCGCCAGCAGCTCTGTTGGGGAGCAGTTCTTC.

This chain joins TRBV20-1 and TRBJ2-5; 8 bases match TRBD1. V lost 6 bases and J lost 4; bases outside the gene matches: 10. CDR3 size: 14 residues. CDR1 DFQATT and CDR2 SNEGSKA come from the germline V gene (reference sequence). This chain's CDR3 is CSAKAGGATETQYF. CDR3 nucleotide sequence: TGCAGTGCCAAGGCAGGGGGCGCGACAGAGACCCAGTACTTC.

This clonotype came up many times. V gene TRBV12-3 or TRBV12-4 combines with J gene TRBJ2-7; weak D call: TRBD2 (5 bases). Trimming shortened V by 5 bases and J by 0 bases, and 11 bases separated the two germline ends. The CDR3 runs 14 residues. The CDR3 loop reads CASSGRVSSYEQYF. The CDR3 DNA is TGTGCCAGCAGTGGGCGGGTGAGCTCCTACGAGCAGTACTTC.

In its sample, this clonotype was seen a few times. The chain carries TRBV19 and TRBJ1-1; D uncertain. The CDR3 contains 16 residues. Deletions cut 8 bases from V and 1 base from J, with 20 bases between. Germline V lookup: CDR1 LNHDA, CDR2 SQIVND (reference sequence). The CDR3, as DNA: TGTGCCAGTTTAAGGCGGGAAGCGTATCCGAACACTGAAGCTTTCTTT. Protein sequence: CASLRREAYPNTEAFF.

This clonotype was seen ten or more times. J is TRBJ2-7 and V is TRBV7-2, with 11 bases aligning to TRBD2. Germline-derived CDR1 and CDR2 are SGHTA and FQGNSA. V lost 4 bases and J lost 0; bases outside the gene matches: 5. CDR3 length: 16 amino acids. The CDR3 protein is CASSSTGLADSYEQYF. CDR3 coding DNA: TGTGCCAGCAGCTCTACGGGACTAGCGGACTCCTACGAGCAGTACTTC. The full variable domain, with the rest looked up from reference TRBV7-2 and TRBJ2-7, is GAGVSQSPSNKVTEKGKDVELRCDPISGHTALYWYRQSLGQGLEFLIYFQGNSAPDKSGLPSDRFSAERTGGSVSTLTIQRTQQEDSAVYLCASSSTGLADSYEQYFGPGTRLTVT.

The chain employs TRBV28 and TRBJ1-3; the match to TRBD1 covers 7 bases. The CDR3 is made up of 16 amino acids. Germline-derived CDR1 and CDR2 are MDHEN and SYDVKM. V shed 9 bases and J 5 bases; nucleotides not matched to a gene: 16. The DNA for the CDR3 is TGTGCCAGTGTTACAGGGGCGACGAACCTCCGAAACACCATATATTTT. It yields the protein CASVTGATNLRNTIYF.

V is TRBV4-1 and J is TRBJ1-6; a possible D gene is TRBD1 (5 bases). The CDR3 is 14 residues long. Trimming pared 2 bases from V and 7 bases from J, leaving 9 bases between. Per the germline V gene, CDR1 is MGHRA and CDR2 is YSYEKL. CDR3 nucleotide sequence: TGCGCCAGCAGCCAATCGGGGGTGAATTCACCCCTCCACTTT. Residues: CASSQSGVNSPLHF.

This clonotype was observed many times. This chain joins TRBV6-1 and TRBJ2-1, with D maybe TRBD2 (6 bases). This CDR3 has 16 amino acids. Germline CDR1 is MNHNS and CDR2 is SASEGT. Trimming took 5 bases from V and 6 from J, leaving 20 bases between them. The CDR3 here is CASSYLYRDWSNEQFF. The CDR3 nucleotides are TGTGCCAGCAGTTACTTGTACCGGGACTGGAGCAATGAGCAGTTCTTC.

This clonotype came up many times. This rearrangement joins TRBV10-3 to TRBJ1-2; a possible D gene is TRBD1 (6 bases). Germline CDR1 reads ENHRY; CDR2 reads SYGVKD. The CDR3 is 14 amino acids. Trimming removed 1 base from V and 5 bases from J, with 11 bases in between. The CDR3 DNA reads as TGTGCCATCAGTGAGTTGGGGGCATGGTATGGCTACACCTTC. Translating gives CAISELGAWYGYTF.